This TCR beta chain is drawn from a study of beta chain features in type 1 diabetes. The sequenced template was cDNA made from the entire isolated RNA. The method was immunoSEQ multiplex PCR; TCRdb's version includes in-frame clones alone and lacks a portion of them. This table has 450,000 or so clones, roughly 11% appearing once. For this clone: The antigen is not known.

Study-wide results and limits: Junctions at VDJ sites from type 1 diabetes patients had fewer insertions and more deletions. TCRB CDR3 length was moderately but significantly reduced in all four CD4+ subsets of Type 1 diabetes patients. Patients showed naive, central memory and Treg TCRB repertoires that appeared more similar than those of healthy donors.

V was cut by 0 bases and J by 0 bases, with 6 bases left in between. Germline V gene data show CDR1 as MNHNY and CDR2 as SVGAGI (reference sequence). The CDR3 is made up of 15 amino acids. The sequence derives from a woman aged 18-29 years in good health. V is TRBV6-6 and J is TRBJ1-5; D remains ambiguous. Sequencing was performed on naive CD4+ T cells from blood. The CDR3 region has the DNA TGTGCCAGCAGTTACTCGAGGTATAGCAATCAGCCCCAGCATTTT. It is translated as CASSYSRYSNQPQHF.